Described below is a single T cell receptor beta chain sequence and its context. This CDR3 is built from 14 residues. The V end was cut by 0 bases, the J end by 1 base, with 4 bases between. Germline V CDR1 and CDR2: MNHEY, SVGAGI. These data originate in a study of blood T cell repertoires in COVID-19. The wider study: The samples span acute and convalescent COVID-19 from the United States, Italy and Spain. In each case, the material was cDNA or gDNA derived from T cells, B-cell-depleted T cells, or PBMCs.

Authors' processing steps: Amplification from reference gene primers served as the basis for estimated nucleated cell counts. The method was immunoSEQ multiplex PCR; TCRdb's version includes in-frame clones alone and lacks a portion of them. V, J and clone size were drawn from that table, and D and trimming were deduced from the DNA. This sample yields around 92,000 clones, of which around 84% are seen a single time; about an eighth belongs to the top ten. The source material was peripheral blood. This receptor was taken from a woman aged 60 to 75 in a cohort sampled during active or convalescent COVID-19. The chain recombines TRBV6-5 with TRBJ1-5; D remains ambiguous. CDR3 DNA sequence: TGTGCCAGCAGTTACTCGAGGAGCAATCAGCCCCAGCATTTT. Translating gives CASSYSRSNQPQHF.